This T cell receptor (beta chain) was profiled in a study of post-analysis software for immune sequencing data. Regarding the study as a whole: TRBV5-6, TRBV5-1 and TRBV20-1 belonged to a set of roughly five TRBV segments that were more frequent in patients than controls. Samples prepared in the same batch strongly co-clustered by F measure.

TCR beta cDNA libraries included unique molecular identifiers. TCRdb re-analysed the PCR reads in MiXCR, keeping a single row per CDR3 protein. The table has about 160,000 distinct CDR3 sequences, approximately 35% seen once. There are 15 residues in the CDR3. CDR1 is SGHAT and CDR2 is FQDESV in the germline V gene (reference sequence). V dropped 4 bases and J dropped 5; count of bases not matched to a gene: 6. On this clonotype: Its antigen is unknown.

Material: blood, obtained after autologous hematopoietic stem cell transplantation. This chain links TRBV11-1 with TRBJ2-1; 9 nucleotides line up with TRBD1. This sequence was found in a girl aged 10-17 years with multiple sclerosis. Here the CDR3 DNA reads TGTGCCAGCAGCTCCCGGGACAGGGTTAACAATGAGCAGTTCTTC. Protein sequence: CASSSRDRVNNEQFF.